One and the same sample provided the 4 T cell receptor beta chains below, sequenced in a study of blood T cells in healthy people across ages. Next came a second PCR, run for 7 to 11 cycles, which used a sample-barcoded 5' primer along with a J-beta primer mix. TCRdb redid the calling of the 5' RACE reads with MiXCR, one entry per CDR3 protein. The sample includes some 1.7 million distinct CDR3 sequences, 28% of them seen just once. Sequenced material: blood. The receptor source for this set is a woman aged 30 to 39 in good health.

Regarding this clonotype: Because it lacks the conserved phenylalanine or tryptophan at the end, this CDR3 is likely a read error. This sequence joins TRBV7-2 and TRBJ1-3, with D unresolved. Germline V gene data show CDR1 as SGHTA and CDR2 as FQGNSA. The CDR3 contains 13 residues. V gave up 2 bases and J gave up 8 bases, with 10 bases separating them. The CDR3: CASSLNPGDTIYC. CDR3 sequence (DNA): TGTGCCAGCAGCTTAAATCCGGGCGACACCATATATTGT.

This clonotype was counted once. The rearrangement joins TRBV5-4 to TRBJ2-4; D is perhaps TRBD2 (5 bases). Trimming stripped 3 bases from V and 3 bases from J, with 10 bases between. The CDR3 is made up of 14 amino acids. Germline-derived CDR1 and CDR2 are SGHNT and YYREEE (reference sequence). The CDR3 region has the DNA TGTGCCAGCAGCTCGGGTCGGGACAAAAACATTCAGTACTTC. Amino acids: CASSSGRDKNIQYF.

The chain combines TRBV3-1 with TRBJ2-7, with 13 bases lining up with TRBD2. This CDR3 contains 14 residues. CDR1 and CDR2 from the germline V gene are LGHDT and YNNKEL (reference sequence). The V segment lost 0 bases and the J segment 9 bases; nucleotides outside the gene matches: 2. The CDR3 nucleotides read TGTGCCAGCAGCCAAGAAGGACTAGCGGGAGCGCAGTACTTC. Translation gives CASSQEGLAGAQYF.

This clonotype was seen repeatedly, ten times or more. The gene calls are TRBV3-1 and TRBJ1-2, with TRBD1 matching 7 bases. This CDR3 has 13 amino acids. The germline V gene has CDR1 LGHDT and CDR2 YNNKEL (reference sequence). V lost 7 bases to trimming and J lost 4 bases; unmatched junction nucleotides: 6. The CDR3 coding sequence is TGTGCCAGCACCCGACAGGGTGCCTATGGCTACACCTTC. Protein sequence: CASTRQGAYGYTF. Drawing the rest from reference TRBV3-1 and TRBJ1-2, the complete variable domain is DTAVSQTPKYLVTQMGNDKSIKCEQNLGHDTMYWYKQDSKKFLKIMFSYNNKELIINETVPNRFSPKSPDKAHLNLHINSLELGDSAVYFCASTRQGAYGYTFGSGTRLTVV.